These 28 T cell receptor beta chains were sequenced from one sample in a study of T cell responses to AZD1222 COVID-19 vaccine. Clones were read by immunoSEQ multiplex PCR, and TCRdb kept only the in-frame ones, dropping some. Of over 100,000 clones listed, 88% are singletons. This sample comprised peripheral blood, obtained on day 0 of AZD1222 vaccination. The receptors come from an adult in good health.

V and J are TRBV6-6 and TRBJ1-3; D possibly corresponds to TRBD1 (6 bases). This CDR3 spans 15 amino acids. Germline V gene sequence: CDR1 MNHNY, CDR2 SVGAGI (reference sequence). V shed 7 bases and J shed 4 bases, with 17 bases lying between them. The DNA of the CDR3 is TGTGCCAGCAACTTACAGGGAGAATTAGGAAACACCATATATTTT. Encoded protein: CASNLQGELGNTIYF.

V gene TRBV5-1 combines with J gene TRBJ2-7; tentatively, D is TRBD1 or TRBD2 (6 bases each). The CDR3 loop spans 14 amino acids. CDR1 and CDR2 from the germline V gene are SGHRS and YFSETQ. Between the trimmed V and J ends, which lost 5 bases and 2 bases, there was a span of 14 bases. The DNA for the CDR3 is TGCGCCAGCAGACGTCTAGGGGGGCCCTACGAGCAGTACTTC. Encoded protein: CASRRLGGPYEQYF.

This clone was seen once. This chain connects TRBV7-2 to TRBJ1-1; 9 bases agree with TRBD1. CDR1 and CDR2 from the germline V gene are SGHTA and FQGNSA. The trim removed 5 bases at V and 7 bases at J, leaving 11 bases unmatched. The CDR3 runs 15 residues. The CDR3 loop reads CASSPDWDRVDEAFF. The CDR3 DNA sequence: TGTGCCAGCAGCCCAGACTGGGACAGGGTGGATGAAGCTTTCTTT.

This clone was detected only a few times. This rearrangement joins TRBV2 to TRBJ1-1; possible D gene TRBD1, 5 bases. Germline CDR1 reads SNHLY; CDR2 reads FYNNEI. Trimming left V 3 bases short and J 11 bases short, with 16 bases between. The CDR3 is made up of 13 amino acids. CDR3 nucleotide sequence: TGTGCCAGCAGTGATTTGCGGTCGGGGCTGGCTTTCTTT. Residues: CASSDLRSGLAFF.

By sample fraction, this clone is medium-sized. The V gene is TRBV6-4, the J gene TRBJ2-2; D not resolved. Germline values: CDR1 MRHNA, CDR2 SNTAGT. This CDR3 spans 13 amino acids. V was clipped by 0 bases and J by 4 bases, with 3 bases between them. The CDR3 bases are TGTGCCAGCAGTGACTCTGGCACCGGGGAGCTGTTTTTT. Protein sequence: CASSDSGTGELFF.

The chain recombines TRBV27 with TRBJ2-2; D gene unclear. Germline lookup yields CDR1 MNHEY and CDR2 SMNVEV (reference sequence). With 2 bases removed from V and 5 bases from J, the gap between germline ends came to 12 bases. This CDR3 region has 15 residues. The CDR3 reads CASSLRRLATGELFF. The DNA for the CDR3 is TGTGCCAGCAGTTTAAGGCGGTTAGCAACCGGGGAGCTGTTTTTT.

The chain employs TRBV7-2 and TRBJ2-3; TRBD2 matches at 7 bases. Germline CDR1 and CDR2: SGHTA and FQGNSA. This CDR3 comprises 16 residues. J lost 0 bases, V lost 6 bases, and 9 bases had no gene match. CDR3 nucleotides: TGTGCCAGCAGTCACAGCGGGACCCTTAGCACAGATACGCAGTATTTT. Translation gives CASSHSGTLSTDTQYF.

V gene TRBV5-1 combines with J gene TRBJ1-6; TRBD1 is a possible D gene (6 bases). In germline, CDR1 is SGHRS, CDR2 YFSETQ. The CDR3 runs to 15 residues. V lost 0 bases to trimming and J lost 7 bases, with 11 bases between them. CDR3 protein: CASSLDRVSNSPLHF. CDR3 DNA: TGCGCCAGCAGCTTGGACAGGGTATCGAATTCACCCCTCCACTTT.

V usage is TRBV29-1 and J usage is TRBJ1-5; 7 bases fit TRBD1. J gave up 5 bases and V 4 bases, and 2 bases lay outside the gene matches. The CDR3 runs to 12 residues. Germline CDR1 SQVTM, CDR2 ANQGSEA. DNA for the CDR3: TGCAGCGTTGGGGACAGCGATCAGCCCCAGCATTTT. It encodes CSVGDSDQPQHF.

This clone was picked up one time. This chain joins TRBV24-1 and TRBJ1-5; D is ambiguous. Germline assignment: CDR1 KGHDR and CDR2 SFDVKD. V was pared by 2 bases and J by 1 base, with 5 bases between. The CDR3 consists of 14 residues. Here the CDR3 reads CATSDWVSNQPQHF. The DNA of the CDR3 is TGTGCCACCAGTGATTGGGTAAGCAATCAGCCCCAGCATTTT.

The V call is TRBV5-4, the J call TRBJ1-3; tentative D call: TRBD1 (5 bases). Trimming left V 1 base short and J 2 bases short, with 10 bases between. The CDR3 is made up of 15 amino acids. Germline assignment: CDR1 SGHNT and CDR2 YYREEE (reference sequence). The CDR3 nucleotides read TGTGCCAGCAGCTTGCCGACAGCGACTGGAAACACCATATATTTT. It translates to CASSLPTATGNTIYF.

The chain has TRBV27 and TRBJ2-1; either TRBD1 or TRBD2 may fit D (5 bases each). The CDR3 sequence is 16 residues long. CDR1 is MNHEY, CDR2 SMNVEV, per germline (reference sequence). V was clipped by 0 bases and J by 0 bases, with 9 bases between them. CDR3 DNA: TGTGCCAGCAGTTTATCCGGGACCAGCTCCTACAATGAGCAGTTCTTC. Protein: CASSLSGTSSYNEQFF.

In this sample, this clone turned up a few times. The chain has TRBV9 and TRBJ1-5, with D possibly matching TRBD1 (5 bases). Germline CDR1 is SGDLS and CDR2 is YYNGEE. The germline V and J ends were trimmed by 4 bases and 0 bases, with 17 bases remaining between them. CDR3 length equals 17 residues. DNA for the CDR3: TGTGCCAGCAGCCCAGGACAAGGGCCCTATAGCAATCAGCCCCAGCATTTT. It is translated as CASSPGQGPYSNQPQHF.

This chain links TRBV30 with TRBJ2-7; D may be TRBD1 (6 bases). The CDR3 spans 13 residues. Germline CDR1 reads GTSNPN; CDR2 reads SVGIG (reference sequence). Trimming shortened V by 0 bases and J by 3 bases, and 9 bases separated the two germline ends. In DNA, the CDR3 is TGTGCCTGGAGTGTAGGGGGATACTACGAGCAGTACTTC. As protein: CAWSVGGYYEQYF.

This sequence joins TRBV5-1 and TRBJ2-2, with 8 bases identical to TRBD1. CDR3 length: 16 amino acids. V shed 0 bases, J shed 5 bases, and the junction held 6 bases outside the gene matches. Germline values: CDR1 SGHRS, CDR2 YFSETQ. The CDR3 region has the DNA TGCGCCAGCAGCTTGGTTGGACAGGGAAGAACCGGGGAGCTGTTTTTT. The encoded protein is CASSLVGQGRTGELFF.

This sequence joins TRBV5-8 and TRBJ1-1, with D unclear. The CDR3 consists of 19 residues. Germline-derived CDR1 and CDR2 are SGHTS and YDEGEE. V dropped 2 bases and J dropped 0 bases, with 23 bases sitting between them. The CDR3 DNA sequence: TGTGCCAGCAGCTTTGCCCAGGATAGATTGGTTCTCGTGAACACTGAAGCTTTCTTT. It specifies CASSFAQDRLVLVNTEAFF.

This chain uses TRBV4-1 with TRBJ2-1; TRBD2 aligns across 13 bases. Germline trimming cut 0 bases from V and 7 bases from J; bases unmatched to any gene: 9. CDR1 and CDR2 (germline): MGHRA, YSYEKL. The CDR3 runs 18 residues. This CDR3 reads CASSQDLRTSGRGNEQFF. The CDR3 nucleotides read TGCGCCAGCAGCCAAGATCTTAGGACTAGCGGGAGAGGTAATGAGCAGTTCTTC.

The CDR3 here is CATGGLRYNEQFF. The DNA of the CDR3 is TGTGCCACCGGGGGCCTCAGGTACAATGAGCAGTTCTTC. The gene calls are TRBV24-1 and TRBJ2-1; tentative D call: TRBD1 (6 bases). The CDR3 is 13 amino acids. In germline, CDR1 is KGHDR, CDR2 SFDVKD. V dropped 9 bases and J dropped 4 bases, with 12 bases sitting between them.

This chain joins TRBV4-2 and TRBJ2-7, with D perhaps TRBD2 (5 bases). The CDR3 consists of 16 residues. The ends were cut back, 0 bases at V and 1 base at J, with 13 bases in the middle. Germline assignment: CDR1 LGHNA and CDR2 YNFKEQ. CDR3 coding DNA: TGTGCCAGCAGCCAAGATCAAGGACTTCTATCCTACGAGCAGTACTTC. Residues: CASSQDQGLLSYEQYF.

The chain employs TRBV7-9 and TRBJ1-1, with D uncertain. The CDR3 has 12 amino acids. With 3 bases removed from V and 5 bases from J, the gap between germline ends came to 7 bases. The germline V gene has CDR1 SEHNR and CDR2 FQNEAQ (reference sequence). DNA of the CDR3: TGTGCCAGCAGCTTTTCGGGGACTGAAGCTTTCTTT. It specifies CASSFSGTEAFF.

The gene calls are TRBV4-2 and TRBJ2-7; no firm D call. V lost 5 bases and J 3 bases, leaving 14 bases between the germline ends. The CDR3 has 14 residues. Germline V CDR1 and CDR2: LGHNA, YNFKEQ. This chain's CDR3 is CASSFDLNIYEQYF. The CDR3 DNA sequence: TGTGCCAGCAGCTTTGACCTAAACATCTACGAGCAGTACTTC.

V and J are TRBV28 and TRBJ1-2; no firm D call. The CDR3 is 13 residues long. Germline V gene sequence: CDR1 MDHEN, CDR2 SYDVKM. The germline V and J ends were trimmed by 6 bases and 4 bases, with 12 bases remaining between them. The CDR3, as DNA: TGTGCCAGCAGATTACAGAAATTCTATGGCTACACCTTC. It specifies CASRLQKFYGYTF.

The rearrangement links TRBV6-5 to TRBJ2-5, with TRBD2 as a possible D gene (6 bases). Trimming pared 3 bases from V and 4 bases from J, leaving 18 bases between. The CDR3 length is 16 residues. CDR1 is MNHEY and CDR2 is SVGAGI in the germline V gene. CDR3 sequence: CASSYLGRKEGETQYF. As DNA, the CDR3 is TGTGCCAGCAGTTATTTGGGCAGGAAGGAGGGAGAGACCCAGTACTTC.

The sample holds one count of this clone. This chain links TRBV4-3 with TRBJ1-4, with D possibly matching TRBD1 (5 bases). With 0 bases removed from V and 4 bases from J, the gap between germline ends came to 9 bases. The V gene's germline CDR1 is LGHNA and CDR2 YSLEER. The CDR3 length is 15 residues. CDR3 DNA: TGCGCCAGCAGCCAAGATCCAGGGAATAATGAAAAACTGTTTTTT. This translates into CASSQDPGNNEKLFF.

V gene TRBV5-5 combines with J gene TRBJ1-1, with TRBD1 matching 8 bases. This CDR3 region has 15 residues. Unmatched junction bases numbered 9, after V lost 4 bases and J lost 4 bases. CDR1 and CDR2 from the germline V gene are SGHKS and YYEKEE (reference sequence). The CDR3 DNA sequence: TGTGCCAGCAGCCTATACAGGGGGTTAAGCACTGAAGCTTTCTTT. Protein: CASSLYRGLSTEAFF.

The chain is built from TRBV28 and TRBJ2-2; 9 bases are a match to TRBD2. Germline V gene lookup returns CDR1 MDHEN and CDR2 SYDVKM. The CDR3 loop spans 15 amino acids. V trimming: 3 bases; J trimming: 6 bases; junction bases outside the gene matches: 5. The CDR3 DNA sequence: TGTGCCAGCAGTTTCATCGCGGGAGGGCCCGGGGAGCTGTTTTTT. Its protein product is CASSFIAGGPGELFF. Drawing the rest from reference TRBV28 and TRBJ2-2, the complete variable domain is DVKVTQSSRYLVKRTGEKVFLECVQDMDHENMFWYRQDPGLGLRLIYFSYDVKMKEKGDIPEGYSVSREKKERFSLILESASTNQTSMYLCASSFIAGGPGELFFGEGSRLTVL.

The chain employs TRBV7-3 and TRBJ1-1, with 8 bases identical to TRBD1. This CDR3 is 14 amino acids long. The ends lost 5 bases at V and 6 bases at J; junction bases unmatched: 8. Germline V gives CDR1 SGHTA, CDR2 FQGTGA. For the CDR3, the DNA is TGTGCCAGCAGCCCGAGACAGGGGATTGCTGAAGCTTTCTTT. Amino acids: CASSPRQGIAEAFF.

This sequence joins TRBV7-8 and TRBJ2-7, with TRBD1 identical over 10 bases. The J segment lost 3 bases and the V segment lost 0 bases, leaving 2 bases of the junction unmatched. CDR3 size: 15 residues. Germline V gene data show CDR1 as SGHVS and CDR2 as FQNEAQ. For the CDR3, the DNA is TGTGCCAGCAGCTTAGCGGGGACAGGGGTCTACGAGCAGTACTTC. Translating it yields CASSLAGTGVYEQYF.